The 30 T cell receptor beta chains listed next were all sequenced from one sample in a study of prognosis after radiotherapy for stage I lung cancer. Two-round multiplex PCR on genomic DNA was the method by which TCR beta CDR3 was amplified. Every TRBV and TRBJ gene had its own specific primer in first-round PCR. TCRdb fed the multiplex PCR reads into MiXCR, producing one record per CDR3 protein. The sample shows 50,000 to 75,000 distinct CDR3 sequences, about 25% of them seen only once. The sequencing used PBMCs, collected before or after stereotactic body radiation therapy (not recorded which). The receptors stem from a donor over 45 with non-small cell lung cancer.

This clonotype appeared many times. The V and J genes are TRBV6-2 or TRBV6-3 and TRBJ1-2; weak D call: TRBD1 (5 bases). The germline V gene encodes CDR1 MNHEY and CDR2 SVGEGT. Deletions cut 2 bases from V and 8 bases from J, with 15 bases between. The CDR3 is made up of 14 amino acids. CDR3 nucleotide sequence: TGTGCCAGCAGTTACGGGCAGGGCCAGTACGGCTACACCTTC. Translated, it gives CASSYGQGQYGYTF.

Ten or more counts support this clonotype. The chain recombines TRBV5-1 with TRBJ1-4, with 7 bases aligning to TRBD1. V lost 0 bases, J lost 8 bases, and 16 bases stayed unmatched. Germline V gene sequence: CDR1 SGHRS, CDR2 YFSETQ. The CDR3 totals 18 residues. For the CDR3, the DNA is TGCGCCAGCAGCTTGGCTGCGACAGGGCCCCGGGAAGGAGAAAAACTGTTTTTT. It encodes CASSLAATGPREGEKLFF.

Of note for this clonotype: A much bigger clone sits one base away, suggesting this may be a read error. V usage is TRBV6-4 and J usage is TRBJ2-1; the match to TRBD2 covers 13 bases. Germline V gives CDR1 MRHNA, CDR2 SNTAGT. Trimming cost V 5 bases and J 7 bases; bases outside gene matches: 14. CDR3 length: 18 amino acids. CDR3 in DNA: TGTGCCAGCAGTTTGCTTCCCTCCGGGACTAGCGGGAAGAATGAGCAGTTCTTC. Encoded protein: CASSLLPSGTSGKNEQFF.

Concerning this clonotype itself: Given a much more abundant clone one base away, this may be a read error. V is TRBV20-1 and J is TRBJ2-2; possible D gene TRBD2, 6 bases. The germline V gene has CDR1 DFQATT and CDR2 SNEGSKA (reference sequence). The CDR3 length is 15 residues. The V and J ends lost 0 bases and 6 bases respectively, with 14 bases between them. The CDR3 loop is CSARDPRSGSGELFF. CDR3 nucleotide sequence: TGCAGTGCTAGAGACCCTAGGAGCGGGTCCGGGGAGCTGTTTTTT.

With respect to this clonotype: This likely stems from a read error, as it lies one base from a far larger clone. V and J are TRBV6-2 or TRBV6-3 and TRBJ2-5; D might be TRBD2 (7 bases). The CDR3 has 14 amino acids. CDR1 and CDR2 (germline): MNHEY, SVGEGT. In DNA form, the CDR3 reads TGTGCCAACAGTCAGGGGAGGGAGGTAGAGACCCAGTACTTC. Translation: CANSQGREVETQYF.

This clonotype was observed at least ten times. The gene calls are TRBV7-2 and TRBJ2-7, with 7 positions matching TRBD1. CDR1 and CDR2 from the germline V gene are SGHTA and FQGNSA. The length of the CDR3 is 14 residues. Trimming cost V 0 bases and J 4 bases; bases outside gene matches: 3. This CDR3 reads CASSLAGTDYEQYF. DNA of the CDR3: TGTGCCAGCAGCTTAGCTGGGACAGATTACGAGCAGTACTTC.

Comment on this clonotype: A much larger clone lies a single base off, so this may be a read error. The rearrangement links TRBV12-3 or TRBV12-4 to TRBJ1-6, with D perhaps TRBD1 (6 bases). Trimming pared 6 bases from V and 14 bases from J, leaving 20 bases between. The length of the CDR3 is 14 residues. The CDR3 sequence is CASSLGAARETLHF. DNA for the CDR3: TGTGCCAGCAGCTTGGGGGCAGCGAGGGAAACCCTCCACTTT.

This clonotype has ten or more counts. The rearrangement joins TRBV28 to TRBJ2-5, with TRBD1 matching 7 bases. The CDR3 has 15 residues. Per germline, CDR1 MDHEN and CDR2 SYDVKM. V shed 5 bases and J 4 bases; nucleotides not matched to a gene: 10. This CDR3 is CASSRQGSSGETQYF. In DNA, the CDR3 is TGTGCCAGCAGTCGACAGGGATCCTCCGGAGAGACCCAGTACTTC.

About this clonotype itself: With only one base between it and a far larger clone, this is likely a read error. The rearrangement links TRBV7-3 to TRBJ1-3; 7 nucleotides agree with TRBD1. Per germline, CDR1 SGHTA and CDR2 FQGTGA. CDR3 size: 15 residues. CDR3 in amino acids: CASERRTGVGNTIYF. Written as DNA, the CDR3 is TGTGCTAGCGAGCGCCGGACAGGCGTTGGAAACACCATATATTTT.

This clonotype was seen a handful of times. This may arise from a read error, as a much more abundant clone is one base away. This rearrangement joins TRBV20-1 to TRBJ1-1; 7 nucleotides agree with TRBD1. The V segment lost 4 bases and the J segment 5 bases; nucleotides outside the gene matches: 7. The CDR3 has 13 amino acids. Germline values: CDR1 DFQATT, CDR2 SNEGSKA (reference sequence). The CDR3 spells CSAKQGECTEAFF. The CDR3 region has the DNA TGCAGTGCTAAGCAGGGGGAGTGTACTGAAGCTTTCTTT.

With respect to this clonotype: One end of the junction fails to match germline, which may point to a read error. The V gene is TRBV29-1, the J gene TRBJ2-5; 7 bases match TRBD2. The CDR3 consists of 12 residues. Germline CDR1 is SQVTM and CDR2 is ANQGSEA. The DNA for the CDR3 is TGCATCGTTGAGCGGGGCCCGGGGACCCAGTACTTC. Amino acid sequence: CIVERGPGTQYF.

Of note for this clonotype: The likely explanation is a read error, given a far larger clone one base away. CDR3 protein: CASSSFRGNHPQHF. The DNA of the CDR3 is TGTGCCAGCAGTTCTTTCAGAGGGAATCATCCCCAGCATTTT. The chain is built from TRBV6-9 and TRBJ1-5; D call uncertain. CDR1 and CDR2 from the germline V gene are MNHGY and SVAAGI. This CDR3 has 14 amino acids.

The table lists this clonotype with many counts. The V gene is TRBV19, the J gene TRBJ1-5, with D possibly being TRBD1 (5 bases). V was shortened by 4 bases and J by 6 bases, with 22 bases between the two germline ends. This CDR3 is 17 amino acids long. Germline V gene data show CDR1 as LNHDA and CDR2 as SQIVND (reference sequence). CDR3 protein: CASSTRGGGSRVQPQHF. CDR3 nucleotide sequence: TGTGCCAGTAGTACCCGGGGGGGAGGGTCGAGGGTTCAGCCCCAGCATTTT.

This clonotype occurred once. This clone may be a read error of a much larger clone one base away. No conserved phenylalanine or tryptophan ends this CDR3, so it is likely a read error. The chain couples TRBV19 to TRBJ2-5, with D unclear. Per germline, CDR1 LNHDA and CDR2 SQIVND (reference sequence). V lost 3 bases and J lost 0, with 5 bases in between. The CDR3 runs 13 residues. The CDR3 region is CASSIRYQETQYL. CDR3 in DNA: TGTGCCAGTAGTATCAGGTACCAAGAGACCCAGTACTTA.

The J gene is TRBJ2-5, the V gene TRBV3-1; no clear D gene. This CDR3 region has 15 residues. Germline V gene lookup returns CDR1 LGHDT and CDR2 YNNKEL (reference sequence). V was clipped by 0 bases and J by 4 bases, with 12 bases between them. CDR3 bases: TGTGCCAGCAGCCAAGATTACGGCAGGCTAGAGACCCAGTACTTC. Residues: CASSQDYGRLETQYF.

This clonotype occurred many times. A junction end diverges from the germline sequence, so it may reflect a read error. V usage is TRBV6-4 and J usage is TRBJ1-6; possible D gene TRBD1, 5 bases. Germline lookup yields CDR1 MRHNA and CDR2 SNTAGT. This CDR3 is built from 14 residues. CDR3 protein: CASGEGPINSPLHF. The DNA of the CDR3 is TGTGCCAGCGGTGAGGGACCGATTAATTCACCCCTCCACTTT.

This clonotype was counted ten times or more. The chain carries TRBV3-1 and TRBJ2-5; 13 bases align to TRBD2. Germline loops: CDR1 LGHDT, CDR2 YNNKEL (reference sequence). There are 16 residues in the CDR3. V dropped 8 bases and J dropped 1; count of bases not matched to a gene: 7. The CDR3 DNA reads TGTGCCAGCCGGCCGACTAGCGGGGGGACCCAAGAGACCCAGTACTTC. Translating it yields CASRPTSGGTQETQYF.

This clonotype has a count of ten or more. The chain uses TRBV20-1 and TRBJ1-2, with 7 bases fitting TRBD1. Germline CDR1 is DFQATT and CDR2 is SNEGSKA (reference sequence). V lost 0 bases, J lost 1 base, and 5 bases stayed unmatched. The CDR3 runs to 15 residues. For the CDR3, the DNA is TGCAGTGCTAGAGATCTAGGGACAGATAACTATGGCTACACCTTC. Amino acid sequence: CSARDLGTDNYGYTF.

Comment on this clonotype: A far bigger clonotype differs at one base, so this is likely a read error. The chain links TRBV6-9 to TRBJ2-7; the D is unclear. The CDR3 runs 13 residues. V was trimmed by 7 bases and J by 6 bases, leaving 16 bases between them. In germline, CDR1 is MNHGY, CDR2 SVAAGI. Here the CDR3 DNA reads TGTGCCAGCACGCCTGGGTCCAGGCTCGAGCAGTACTTC. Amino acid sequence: CASTPGSRLEQYF.

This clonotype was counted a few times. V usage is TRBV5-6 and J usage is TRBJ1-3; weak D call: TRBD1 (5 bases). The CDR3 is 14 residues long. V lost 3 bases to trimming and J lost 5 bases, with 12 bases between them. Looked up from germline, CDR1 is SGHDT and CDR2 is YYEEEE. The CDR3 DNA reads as TGTGCCAGCAGCTCGCCGGGACTCCGAAACACCATATATTTT. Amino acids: CASSSPGLRNTIYF.

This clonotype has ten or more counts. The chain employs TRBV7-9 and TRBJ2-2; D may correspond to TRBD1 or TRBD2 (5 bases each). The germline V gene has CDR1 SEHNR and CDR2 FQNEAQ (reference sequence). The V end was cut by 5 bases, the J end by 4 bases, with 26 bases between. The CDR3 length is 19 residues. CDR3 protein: CASSPSRGLAQSSTGELFF. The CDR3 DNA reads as TGTGCCAGCAGCCCGTCTCGGGGCCTAGCCCAATCGAGCACCGGGGAGCTGTTTTTT. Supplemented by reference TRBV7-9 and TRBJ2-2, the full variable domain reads DTGVSQNPRHKITKRGQNVTFRCDPISEHNRLYWYRQTLGQGPEFLTYFQNEAQLEKSRLLSDRFSAERPKGSFSTLEIQRTEQGDSAMYLCASSPSRGLAQSSTGELFFGEGSRLTVL.

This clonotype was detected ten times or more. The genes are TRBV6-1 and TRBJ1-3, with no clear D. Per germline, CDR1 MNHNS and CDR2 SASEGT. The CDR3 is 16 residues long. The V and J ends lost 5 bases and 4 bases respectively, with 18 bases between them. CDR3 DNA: TGTGCCAGCAGTATGGGCCCCCGGCTGGGGGGAAACACCATATATTTT. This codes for CASSMGPRLGGNTIYF.

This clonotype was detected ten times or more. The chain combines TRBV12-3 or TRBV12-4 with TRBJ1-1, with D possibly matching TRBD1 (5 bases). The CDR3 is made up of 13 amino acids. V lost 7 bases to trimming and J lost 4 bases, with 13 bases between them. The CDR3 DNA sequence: TGTGCCAGCAACTGGGGGGTCGGCACTGAAGCTTTCTTT. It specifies CASNWGVGTEAFF.

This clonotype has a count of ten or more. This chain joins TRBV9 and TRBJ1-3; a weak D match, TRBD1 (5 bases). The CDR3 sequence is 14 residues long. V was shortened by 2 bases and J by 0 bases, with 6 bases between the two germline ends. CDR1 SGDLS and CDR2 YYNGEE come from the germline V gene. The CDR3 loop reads CASSVGDSGNTIYF. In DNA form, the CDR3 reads TGTGCCAGCAGCGTGGGGGACTCTGGAAACACCATATATTTT.

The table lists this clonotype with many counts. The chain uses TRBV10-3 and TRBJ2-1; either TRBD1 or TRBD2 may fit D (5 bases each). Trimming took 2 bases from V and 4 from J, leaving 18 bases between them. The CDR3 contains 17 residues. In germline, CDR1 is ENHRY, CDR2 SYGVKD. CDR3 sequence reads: CAISEMAGAAKYNEQFF. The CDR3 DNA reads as TGTGCCATCAGTGAGATGGCCGGGGCGGCGAAATACAATGAGCAGTTCTTC.

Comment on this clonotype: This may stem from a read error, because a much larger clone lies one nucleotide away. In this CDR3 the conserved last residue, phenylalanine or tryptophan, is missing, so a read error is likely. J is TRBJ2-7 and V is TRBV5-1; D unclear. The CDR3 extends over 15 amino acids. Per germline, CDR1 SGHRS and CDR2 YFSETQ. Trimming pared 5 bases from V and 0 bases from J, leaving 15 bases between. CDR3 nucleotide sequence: TGCGCCAGCAGATTCACTTCTGGGGACTCCTACGAGCAGTACTTG. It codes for CASRFTSGDSYEQYL.

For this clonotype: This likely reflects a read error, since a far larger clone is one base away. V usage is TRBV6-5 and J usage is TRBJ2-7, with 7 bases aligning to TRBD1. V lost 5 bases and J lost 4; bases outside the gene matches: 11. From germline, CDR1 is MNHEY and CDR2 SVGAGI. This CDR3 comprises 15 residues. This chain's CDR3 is CASSASRQGFYEQYF. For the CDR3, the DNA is TGTGCCAGCAGTGCCTCCCGACAGGGTTTTTACGAGCAGTACTTC.

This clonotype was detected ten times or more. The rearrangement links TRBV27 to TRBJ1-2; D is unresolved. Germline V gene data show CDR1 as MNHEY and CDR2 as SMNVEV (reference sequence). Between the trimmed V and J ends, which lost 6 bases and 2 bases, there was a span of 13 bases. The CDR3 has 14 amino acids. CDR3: CASRREGLNYGYTF. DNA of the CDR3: TGTGCCAGCAGGCGAGAAGGTCTAAACTATGGCTACACCTTC.

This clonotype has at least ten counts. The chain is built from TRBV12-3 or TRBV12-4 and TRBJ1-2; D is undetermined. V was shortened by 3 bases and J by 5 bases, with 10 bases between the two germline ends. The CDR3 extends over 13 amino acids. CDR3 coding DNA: TGTGCCAGCAGTTTCGGCACTGAATATGGCTACACCTTC. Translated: CASSFGTEYGYTF.

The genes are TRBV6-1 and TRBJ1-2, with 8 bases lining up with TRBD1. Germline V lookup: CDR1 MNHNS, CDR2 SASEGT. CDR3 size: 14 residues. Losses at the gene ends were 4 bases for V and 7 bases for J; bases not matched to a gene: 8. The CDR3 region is CASSGRQGACGYTF. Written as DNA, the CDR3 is TGTGCCAGCAGTGGAAGGCAGGGGGCTTGTGGCTACACCTTC.